This T cell receptor (beta chain) stems from a study of shared clonotypes between healthy human individuals. Sorted-subset replicate PCRs used 150 to 200 ng DNA, approximately 30,000 T cell genomes. Sequenced by immunoSEQ multiplex PCR; TCRdb stores in-frame clones only, minus some. The sample records some 2,000,000 clones, roughly 95% being singletons. The length of the CDR3 is 15 residues. From germline, CDR1 is ENHRY and CDR2 SYGVKD. After removal of 10 bases from V and 5 bases from J, the junction contained 13 bases not matched to a gene. The V gene is TRBV10-3, the J gene TRBJ2-2, with TRBD2 identical over 7 bases. This TCR came from a man between 18 and 29 years old in good health. The material sequenced was naive CD4+ T cells sorted from blood. The subset was: CD45RA+ positively selected. CDR3 protein: CATASAGLSTGELFF. DNA for the CDR3: TGTGCCACCGCCTCGGCGGGACTAAGTACCGGGGAGCTGTTTTTT.